A selection of T cell receptor beta chains follows, all from one sample in a study of T cells in tuberculosis. Sequencing was performed with immunoSEQ multiplex PCR; in TCRdb, only in-frame clones are kept and a portion is missing. This sample has 70,000 to 95,000 clones, with approximately 91% found just once. The specimen sequenced was CD1b-GMM tetramer-negative cells sorted from PBMCs. The receptors here all came from an adult woman with latent tuberculosis. Each CDR3 is given with its conserved first and last residue. A D gene is named only where the DNA matches it firmly. Part of the rows lack a size; the others show once, few, many or a class for expanded clones.

clone_size: few
v_call: TRBV4-1
d_call: TRBD2
j_call: TRBJ2-1
cdr3_nt: TGCGCCAGCAGCCAAGATCGACTAGCGGGGGTGAATGAGCAGTTCTTC
cdr3_aa: CASSQDRLAGVNEQFF

clone_size: -
v_call: TRBV6-5
d_call: -
j_call: TRBJ1-1
cdr3_nt: TGTGCCAGCACCTCACAGGGATCCTCTGAAGCTTTCTTT
cdr3_aa: CASTSQGSSEAFF

clone_size: -
v_call: TRBV9
d_call: -
j_call: TRBJ2-1
cdr3_nt: TGTGCCAGCAGCCCCCAGCCCGACAGTTACAATGAGCAGTTCTTC
cdr3_aa: CASSPQPDSYNEQFF

clone_size: -
v_call: TRBV6-1
d_call: TRBD1
j_call: TRBJ2-1
cdr3_nt: TGTGCCAGCAGATCCACCTGGACAGGGGCTCCTTGGTCGTTCTTC
cdr3_aa: CASRSTWTGAPWSFF

clone_size: -
v_call: TRBV28
d_call: TRBD1
j_call: TRBJ1-2
cdr3_nt: TGTGCCAGCAGAGAAACAGGGGACGGGTACGGCTACACCTTC
cdr3_aa: CASRETGDGYGYTF

clone_size: -
v_call: TRBV19
d_call: TRBD2
j_call: TRBJ2-5
cdr3_nt: TGTGCCAGTAGTATAGCCTTGACTAGCGGGGGTCGGTACCAAGAGACCCAGTACTTC
cdr3_aa: CASSIALTSGGRYQETQYF

clone_size: -
v_call: TRBV6-5
d_call: -
j_call: TRBJ1-2
cdr3_nt: TGTGCCAGCAGTTACTCGGGGCCCTCGGGCTACACCTTC
cdr3_aa: CASSYSGPSGYTF

clone_size: -
v_call: TRBV7-9
d_call: TRBD1
j_call: TRBJ2-5
cdr3_nt: TGTGCCAGCAGCTCGTTGCGGACAGGGGCACGGGAGACCCAGTACTTC
cdr3_aa: CASSSLRTGARETQYF

clone_size: -
v_call: TRBV6-5
d_call: TRBD2
j_call: TRBJ2-3
cdr3_nt: TGTGCCAGCAGTTATGGGACTAGCGCCACAGATACGCAGTATTTT
cdr3_aa: CASSYGTSATDTQYF

clone_size: -
v_call: TRBV5-1
d_call: -
j_call: TRBJ1-2
cdr3_nt: TGCGCCAGCAGCGTTAACACGCAGGGTAACTATGGCTACACCTTC
cdr3_aa: CASSVNTQGNYGYTF

clone_size: once
v_call: TRBV5-1
d_call: TRBD2
j_call: TRBJ2-5
cdr3_nt: TGCGCCAGCAGCTTGGACGTAGCGGGGGGAGAGACCCAGTACTTC
cdr3_aa: CASSLDVAGGETQYF

clone_size: -
v_call: TRBV4-2
d_call: -
j_call: TRBJ1-3
cdr3_nt: TGTGCCAGCAGCCAAGGCGGGTACAGACTAGCCGGAAACACCATATATTTT
cdr3_aa: CASSQGGYRLAGNTIYF

clone_size: -
v_call: TRBV2
d_call: -
j_call: TRBJ1-2
cdr3_nt: TGTGCCAGCAGTGATTATGAAGGGGCGGACTATGGCTACACCTTC
cdr3_aa: CASSDYEGADYGYTF

clone_size: once
v_call: TRBV6-4
d_call: TRBD1
j_call: TRBJ1-2
cdr3_nt: TGTGCCAGCAGTGACCCCGGAGCCCCACAGGGGGGCTTCGACTACACCTTC
cdr3_aa: CASSDPGAPQGGFDYTF

clone_size: -
v_call: TRBV6-1
d_call: TRBD2
j_call: TRBJ2-3
cdr3_nt: TGTGCCAGCAGGAGGACTAGCGGGGAATGGGATACGCAGTATTTT
cdr3_aa: CASRRTSGEWDTQYF

clone_size: -
v_call: TRBV5-1
d_call: -
j_call: TRBJ2-7
cdr3_nt: TGCGCCAGCAGCGCTGGGGGACATCCCTACGAGCAGTACTTC
cdr3_aa: CASSAGGHPYEQYF

clone_size: -
v_call: TRBV9
d_call: -
j_call: TRBJ2-5
cdr3_nt: TGTGCCAGCAGCCCCCGCGGTGTGGAGACCCAGTACTTC
cdr3_aa: CASSPRGVETQYF

clone_size: -
v_call: TRBV4-1
d_call: -
j_call: TRBJ1-4
cdr3_nt: TGCGCCAGCGCTCACGGAGCTATTAATGAAAAACTGTTTTTT
cdr3_aa: CASAHGAINEKLFF

clone_size: once
v_call: TRBV27
d_call: TRBD2
j_call: TRBJ2-1
cdr3_nt: TGTGCCAGCAGTACACCGGGACTAGCGAAGCAGTTCTTC
cdr3_aa: CASSTPGLAKQFF

clone_size: -
v_call: TRBV21-1
d_call: -
j_call: TRBJ1-6
cdr3_nt: TGTGCCAGCAGCAAACGGACAGGGGTATGTTCACCCCTCCACTTT
cdr3_aa: CASSKRTGVCSPLHF

clone_size: -
v_call: TRBV6-5
d_call: TRBD1
j_call: TRBJ1-4
cdr3_nt: TGTGCCAGCAGTTCCGCCGGGACAGGGGGTGAAAAACTGTTTTTT
cdr3_aa: CASSSAGTGGEKLFF

clone_size: -
v_call: TRBV21-1
d_call: -
j_call: TRBJ2-1
cdr3_nt: TGTGCCAGCAGACCCCCTCTCCCCCGAGGGACACATACACCTCATGAGCAGTTCTTC
cdr3_aa: CASRPPLPRGTHTPHEQFF

clone_size: -
v_call: TRBV7-3
d_call: -
j_call: TRBJ2-1
cdr3_nt: TGTGCCAGCAGCTCGACAGGCCGAAGCTCCTACAATGAGCAGTTCTTC
cdr3_aa: CASSSTGRSSYNEQFF

clone_size: -
v_call: TRBV4-1
d_call: -
j_call: TRBJ2-2
cdr3_nt: TGCGCCAGCGAGGGATTAGCCCAACCGGGGAACACCGGGGAGCTGTTTTTT
cdr3_aa: CASEGLAQPGNTGELFF

clone_size: -
v_call: TRBV7-9
d_call: TRBD1
j_call: TRBJ2-5
cdr3_nt: TGTGCCAGCAGCATACGACAGGGGGCATTCGAGACCCAGTACTTC
cdr3_aa: CASSIRQGAFETQYF

clone_size: -
v_call: TRBV11-2
d_call: -
j_call: TRBJ1-1
cdr3_nt: TGTGCCAGCAGCTTAGACGGGGGTGAAGCTTTCTTT
cdr3_aa: CASSLDGGEAFF

clone_size: -
v_call: TRBV30
d_call: -
j_call: TRBJ1-2
cdr3_nt: TGTGCCTGGAGCTCGGGGGGGAACTATGGCTACACCTTC
cdr3_aa: CAWSSGGNYGYTF

clone_size: -
v_call: TRBV5-1
d_call: -
j_call: TRBJ2-1
cdr3_nt: TGCGCCAGCAGCTTGGCAGGGGTCCCTAATGAGCAGTTCTTC
cdr3_aa: CASSLAGVPNEQFF

clone_size: once
v_call: TRBV15
d_call: -
j_call: TRBJ1-4
cdr3_nt: TGTGCCACCCTTGGGAGATCTAATGAAAAACTGTTTTTT
cdr3_aa: CATLGRSNEKLFF

clone_size: -
v_call: TRBV4-1
d_call: TRBD2
j_call: TRBJ2-2
cdr3_nt: TGCGCCAGCAGCCAGGATAGCGGGGCCTCGAACACCGGGGAGCTGTTTTTT
cdr3_aa: CASSQDSGASNTGELFF

clone_size: -
v_call: TRBV6-1
d_call: TRBD2
j_call: TRBJ2-3
cdr3_nt: TGTGCCAGCAGTGAGGTGGGGGGGGGCACAGATACGCAGTATTTT
cdr3_aa: CASSEVGGGTDTQYF

clone_size: -
v_call: TRBV6-5
d_call: -
j_call: TRBJ2-2
cdr3_nt: TGTGCCAGCAGTTCATCCGGGACAATTAGGACCGGGGAGCTGTTTTTT
cdr3_aa: CASSSSGTIRTGELFF

clone_size: -
v_call: TRBV13
d_call: -
j_call: TRBJ2-3
cdr3_nt: TGTGCCAGCAGCCCTCCCTATGACACAGATACGCAGTATTTT
cdr3_aa: CASSPPYDTDTQYF

clone_size: -
v_call: TRBV6-5
d_call: -
j_call: TRBJ1-1
cdr3_nt: TGTGCCAGCAGGCCTTGGGGGGGCGGGGGTGAAGCTTTCTTT
cdr3_aa: CASRPWGGGGEAFF

clone_size: -
v_call: TRBV30
d_call: -
j_call: TRBJ1-2
cdr3_nt: TGTGCCTGGAGTGGGGGTGGAGGGCGGAGAAATAACTATGGCTACACCTTC
cdr3_aa: CAWSGGGGRRNNYGYTF

clone_size: -
v_call: TRBV5-1
d_call: -
j_call: TRBJ1-1
cdr3_nt: TGCGCCAGCAGCTTGGCGGGATCCCGATTGAACACTGAAGCTTTCTTT
cdr3_aa: CASSLAGSRLNTEAFF

clone_size: -
v_call: TRBV29-1
d_call: TRBD2
j_call: TRBJ2-1
cdr3_nt: TGCAGCGTTGAAGATCTGGCGGGGGGAACTTACAATGAGCAGTTCTTC
cdr3_aa: CSVEDLAGGTYNEQFF

clone_size: -
v_call: TRBV7-3
d_call: -
j_call: TRBJ1-1
cdr3_nt: TGTGCCAGCAGCTTAAGTAGGGAGGGTGAAGCTTTCTTT
cdr3_aa: CASSLSREGEAFF

clone_size: -
v_call: TRBV18
d_call: TRBD1
j_call: TRBJ1-5
cdr3_nt: TGTGCCAGCTCACCAAGGACAGGGAATCAGCCCCAGCATTTT
cdr3_aa: CASSPRTGNQPQHF

clone_size: -
v_call: TRBV4-1
d_call: TRBD1
j_call: TRBJ1-4
cdr3_nt: TGCGCCAGCAGCCTGGGGACAGGAAATGAAAAACTGTTTTTT
cdr3_aa: CASSLGTGNEKLFF

clone_size: -
v_call: TRBV6-5
d_call: -
j_call: TRBJ1-3
cdr3_nt: TGTGCCAGCAGACCAGACAGGACCGAGGGAAACACCATATATTTT
cdr3_aa: CASRPDRTEGNTIYF

clone_size: -
v_call: TRBV14
d_call: TRBD2
j_call: TRBJ2-1
cdr3_nt: TGTGCCAGCAGCCAGGGGACTACCTCTTACAATGAGCAGTTCTTC
cdr3_aa: CASSQGTTSYNEQFF

clone_size: few
v_call: TRBV5-6
d_call: TRBD1
j_call: TRBJ1-2
cdr3_nt: TGTGCCAGCAGCCGGGACAGCTATAACTATGGCTACACCTTC
cdr3_aa: CASSRDSYNYGYTF

clone_size: -
v_call: TRBV7-2
d_call: TRBD1
j_call: TRBJ1-5
cdr3_nt: TGTGCCAGCAGCGGGAGGACAGGGGACAATCAGCCCCAGCATTTT
cdr3_aa: CASSGRTGDNQPQHF

clone_size: few
v_call: TRBV11-1
d_call: -
j_call: TRBJ1-6
cdr3_nt: TGTGCCAGCAGCTTAGTGCCGGGGGAAAGGCGGAATTCACCCCTCCACTTT
cdr3_aa: CASSLVPGERRNSPLHF

clone_size: -
v_call: TRBV29-1
d_call: TRBD1
j_call: TRBJ1-4
cdr3_nt: TGCAGCGTTGAAGGCAGGGGGCAGGGTAATGAAAAACTGTTTTTT
cdr3_aa: CSVEGRGQGNEKLFF

clone_size: once
v_call: TRBV9
d_call: -
j_call: TRBJ1-4
cdr3_nt: TGTGCCAGCAGCGCCCAGACCCAGGGAGAAAAACTGTTTTTT
cdr3_aa: CASSAQTQGEKLFF

clone_size: -
v_call: TRBV6-1
d_call: TRBD2
j_call: TRBJ2-5
cdr3_nt: TGTGCCAGCAGTTCCACTAGCGGGGGGGCGGAGACCCAGTACTTC
cdr3_aa: CASSSTSGGAETQYF